This entry lists 27 T cell receptor beta chains sequenced from one sample in a study of technical replicates of blood from several donors (TCRdb year 2017). The library relied on the immunoSEQ multiplex PCR assay. Not all clones reach the TCRdb copy of this immuneACCESS table, which keeps in-frame sequences only. Checked studies attribute under half of the gap to unresolved V genes and leave the rest unexplained. The sample table records tens of thousands of clones; 91% of these occur just once. The ten most abundant clones make up under 0.45% of the sample. The sequenced sample was T cells isolated from PBMCs. Source of these receptors: a human donor in good health. Some clones in this sample may be carry-over from other donors' samples.

The V call is TRBV7-3, the J call TRBJ1-1, with D possibly matching TRBD1 (5 bases). This CDR3 region has 11 residues. V was cut by 11 bases and J by 4 bases, with 11 bases left in between. Per the germline V gene, CDR1 is SGHTA and CDR2 is FQGTGA. The CDR3 region is CASSGGTEAFF. The DNA of the CDR3 is TGTGCCTCATCGGGGGGCACTGAAGCTTTCTTT. The whole variable domain, remainder taken from reference TRBV7-3 and TRBJ1-1, is GAGVSQTPSNKVTEKGKYVELRCDPISGHTALYWYRQSLGQGPEFLIYFQGTGAADDSGLPNDRFFAVRPEGSVSTLKIQRTERGDSAVYLCASSGGTEAFFGQGTRLTVV.

The rearrangement joins TRBV10-2 to TRBJ1-5; 7 bases align to TRBD1. This CDR3 has 13 residues. The germline V gene has CDR1 WSHSY and CDR2 SAAADI. Trimming took 6 bases from V and 9 from J; bases not matched to a gene: 8. The CDR3 spells CASRSGQQGPQHF. For the CDR3, the DNA is TGCGCCAGCAGATCGGGACAGCAGGGGCCCCAGCATTTT.

The chain links TRBV29-1 to TRBJ1-3, with a weak D call TRBD1 (5 bases). The CDR3 runs 13 residues. V lost 3 bases to trimming and J lost 0 bases, with 6 bases between them. Germline CDR1 SQVTM, CDR2 ANQGSEA. The DNA for the CDR3 is TGCAGCGTTGACAGGGACTCTGGAAACACCATATATTTT. Protein product: CSVDRDSGNTIYF.

The chain uses TRBV7-6 and TRBJ1-5; D is possibly TRBD1 (5 bases). The germline V and J ends were trimmed by 3 bases and 8 bases, with 14 bases remaining between them. The germline V gene has CDR1 SGHVS and CDR2 FNYEAQ. The CDR3 contains 14 residues. CDR3 in amino acids: CASSLGGGEKPQHF. The CDR3 DNA sequence: TGTGCCAGCAGCTTGGGCGGGGGGGAGAAGCCCCAGCATTTT.

The chain has TRBV5-5 and TRBJ2-7, with 11 bases that match TRBD2. This CDR3 is built from 14 residues. V lost 1 base to trimming and J lost 4 bases; unmatched junction nucleotides: 1. Germline lookup yields CDR1 SGHKS and CDR2 YYEKEE (reference sequence). The CDR3 sequence is CASSLTSGSYEQYF. The CDR3 coding sequence is TGTGCCAGCAGCTTGACTAGCGGGAGTTACGAGCAGTACTTC.

This rearrangement joins TRBV19 to TRBJ2-1, with 14 bases aligning to TRBD2. The CDR3 spans 18 residues. V shed 4 bases and J 1 base; nucleotides not matched to a gene: 6. The V gene's germline CDR1 is LNHDA and CDR2 SQIVND (reference sequence). In nucleotides, the CDR3 is TGTGCCAGTAGTACTCGACTAGCGGGAGGGACATCCTACAATGAGCAGTTCTTC. Its protein is CASSTRLAGGTSYNEQFF.

The J gene is TRBJ2-7, the V gene TRBV5-8, with 7 bases aligning to TRBD1. The CDR3 spans 15 residues. V lost 4 bases and J lost 0; bases outside the gene matches: 7. CDR1 is SGHTS and CDR2 is YDEGEE in the germline V gene. The CDR3 here is CASSRGQAGSYEQYF. The CDR3 coding sequence is TGTGCCAGCAGCCGAGGACAGGCAGGCTCCTACGAGCAGTACTTC. Filled out from reference TRBV5-8 and TRBJ2-7, the complete variable domain reads EAGVTQSPTHLIKTRGQQATLRCSPISGHTSVYWYQQALGLGLQFLLWYDEGEERNRGNFPPRFSGRQFPNYSSELNVNALELEDSALYLCASSRGQAGSYEQYFGPGTRLTVT.

The chain carries TRBV5-6 and TRBJ2-7, with D tentatively TRBD1 (5 bases). V lost 6 bases and J lost 3, with 16 bases in between. CDR1 and CDR2 (germline): SGHDT, YYEEEE. The CDR3 sequence is 14 residues long. CDR3 nucleotides: TGTGCCAGCACTATTAAACAGGTGTTCTACGAGCAGTACTTC. It codes for CASTIKQVFYEQYF.

The gene calls are TRBV18 and TRBJ2-1; 8 nucleotides line up with TRBD2. The CDR3 is made up of 15 amino acids. Germline trimming cut 2 bases from V and 7 bases from J; bases unmatched to any gene: 7. Germline V gene lookup returns CDR1 KGHSH and CDR2 LQKENI. The CDR3 DNA is TGTGCCAGCTCACCAACGGGAGGGCCGAGGAATGAGCAGTTCTTC. Translated: CASSPTGGPRNEQFF.

The gene calls are TRBV10-1 and TRBJ1-1; tentative D call: TRBD1 (5 bases). The V gene lost 2 bases and the J gene lost 0 bases, with 13 bases spanning the gap. Germline-derived CDR1 and CDR2 are WNHNN and SYGVQD (reference sequence). CDR3 length: 16 residues. For the CDR3, the DNA is TGCGCCAGCAGTGAGGGGGGGGACTACATGAACACTGAAGCTTTCTTT. Protein sequence: CASSEGGDYMNTEAFF.

The chain couples TRBV7-2 to TRBJ2-1; D is unclear. The ends were cut back, 2 bases at V and 7 bases at J, with 12 bases in the middle. The CDR3 length is 14 residues. Germline V CDR1 and CDR2: SGHTA, FQGNSA. CDR3 sequence: CASSLLDQRNEQFF. CDR3 DNA: TGTGCCAGCAGCTTACTAGACCAGAGGAATGAGCAGTTCTTC.

This chain connects TRBV19 to TRBJ2-7, with 8 nucleotides matching TRBD1. Germline V lookup: CDR1 LNHDA, CDR2 SQIVND (reference sequence). The CDR3 extends over 15 amino acids. Unmatched junction bases numbered 5, after V lost 1 base and J lost 3 bases. CDR3 amino acids: CASSIVTGGNYEQYF. DNA of the CDR3: TGTGCCAGTAGTATAGTCACAGGGGGGAACTACGAGCAGTACTTC. The full variable domain, rest sourced from reference TRBV19 and TRBJ2-7, is DGGITQSPKYLFRKEGQNVTLSCEQNLNHDAMYWYRQDPGQGLRLIYYSQIVNDFQKGDIAEGYSVSREKKESFPLTVTSAQKNPTAFYLCASSIVTGGNYEQYFGPGTRLTVT.

This clone was seen only once. V and J are TRBV7-2 and TRBJ2-3, with D possibly being TRBD2 (8 bases). CDR3 length: 17 amino acids. V was shortened by 5 bases and J by 1 base, with 19 bases between the two germline ends. Germline V CDR1 and CDR2: SGHTA, FQGNSA. The CDR3 loop reads CASSPRRGRGGTDTQYF. In DNA, the CDR3 is TGTGCCAGCAGCCCCCGGAGGGGGCGGGGGGGCACAGATACGCAGTATTTT.

The chain recombines TRBV9 with TRBJ1-4; tentative D call: TRBD1 (5 bases). The CDR3 has 14 residues. V lost 2 bases, J lost 7 bases, and 12 bases lay in between. Germline CDR1 is SGDLS and CDR2 is YYNGEE. CDR3 nucleotide sequence: TGTGCCAGCAGCGTCCAGGGTTGGGGTGAAAAACTGTTTTTT. It specifies CASSVQGWGEKLFF.

V and J are TRBV18 and TRBJ2-1; weak D call: TRBD1 (6 bases). The CDR3 is made up of 16 amino acids. Germline CDR1 KGHSH, CDR2 LQKENI. The V end was cut by 3 bases, the J end by 5 bases, with 17 bases between. The CDR3 protein is CASSPGAGTPHNEQFF. The DNA of the CDR3 is TGTGCCAGCTCACCGGGGGCCGGGACCCCACACAATGAGCAGTTCTTC. Together with reference TRBV18 and TRBJ2-1, the CDR3 gives the full variable domain: NAGVMQNPRHLVRRRGQEARLRCSPMKGHSHVYWYRQLPEEGLKFMVYLQKENIIDESGMPKERFSAEFPKEGPSILRIQQVVRGDSAAYFCASSPGAGTPHNEQFFGPGTRLTVL.

This chain joins TRBV7-9 and TRBJ2-7; 7 nucleotides align to TRBD1. Trimming removed 5 bases from V and 3 bases from J; junction bases left unmatched: 4. There are 13 residues in the CDR3. Per germline, CDR1 SEHNR and CDR2 FQNEAQ (reference sequence). The CDR3 bases are TGTGCCAGCAGCCCACAGGGGTTCTACGAGCAGTACTTC. Translating it yields CASSPQGFYEQYF.

The V and J genes are TRBV11-3 and TRBJ2-5, with 10 bases that match TRBD2. The CDR3 runs to 19 residues. V trimming: 1 base; J trimming: 1 base; junction bases outside the gene matches: 12. Germline V gene lookup returns CDR1 SGHNT and CDR2 YENEEA. The CDR3 region is CASSLVNIAGGPGQETQYF. CDR3 nucleotide sequence: TGTGCCAGCAGCTTAGTAAACATAGCGGGGGGCCCTGGCCAAGAGACCCAGTACTTC. Complete variable domain (other parts from reference TRBV11-3 and TRBJ2-5): EAGVVQSPRYKIIEKKQPVAFWCNPISGHNTLYWYLQNLGQGPELLIRYENEEAVDDSQLPKDRFSAERLKGVDSTLKIQPAELGDSAVYLCASSLVNIAGGPGQETQYFGPGTRLLVL.

The chain combines TRBV30 with TRBJ2-3, with 8 nucleotides matching TRBD2. The CDR3 is made up of 15 amino acids. The V gene end was trimmed by 4 bases and the J gene end by 2 bases; junction bases not matched to a gene: 8. CDR1 is GTSNPN and CDR2 is SVGIG in the germline V gene (reference sequence). CDR3 in DNA: TGTGCCTGGACGAGGACTAGCCAAATCACAGATACGCAGTATTTT. Amino acid sequence: CAWTRTSQITDTQYF.

This clone was detected once. This chain joins TRBV19 and TRBJ2-1; D might be TRBD1 (6 bases). The CDR3 consists of 15 residues. Germline V gene lookup returns CDR1 LNHDA and CDR2 SQIVND (reference sequence). Trimming stripped 3 bases from V and 0 bases from J, with 9 bases between. CDR3 sequence: CASSMRGSSYNEQFF. Written as DNA, the CDR3 is TGTGCCAGTAGTATGAGGGGGAGCTCCTACAATGAGCAGTTCTTC.

This chain joins TRBV5-1 and TRBJ2-7; 10 positions match TRBD2. The CDR3 is 16 amino acids. V dropped 0 bases and J dropped 5; count of bases not matched to a gene: 8. Per germline, CDR1 SGHRS and CDR2 YFSETQ. The CDR3 region is CASSLGILAGPHEQYF. In DNA, the CDR3 is TGCGCCAGCAGCTTGGGGATACTAGCGGGGCCCCACGAGCAGTACTTC.

The rearrangement joins TRBV5-1 to TRBJ1-3; D is unclear. This CDR3 contains 18 residues. V was cut by 1 base and J by 0 bases, with 17 bases left in between. Germline V CDR1 and CDR2: SGHRS, YFSETQ. CDR3: CASSLTLSTVSSGNTIYF. DNA of the CDR3: TGCGCCAGCAGCTTGACCCTCAGTACAGTCAGCTCTGGAAACACCATATATTTT.

The chain employs TRBV12-5 and TRBJ2-4; no reliable D call. The DNA end lines up better with TRBJ2-5; the J call may be wrong. Germline values: CDR1 LGHNT, CDR2 FRNRAP. The CDR3 runs to 14 residues. CDR3 DNA: TGTGCTAGTGGTTTGGAGACCCCTGGACAGACCCAGTACTTC. The encoded protein is CASGLETPGQTQYF.

V and J are TRBV5-1 and TRBJ2-1; 7 bases align to TRBD2. The CDR3 extends over 15 amino acids. Trimming removed 1 base from V and 5 bases from J; junction bases left unmatched: 6. Germline-derived CDR1 and CDR2 are SGHRS and YFSETQ. The CDR3 DNA reads as TGCGCCAGCAGCTTGTCCTCCGGGGGGAACAATGAGCAGTTCTTC. Protein sequence: CASSLSSGGNNEQFF.

The J gene is TRBJ2-3, the V gene TRBV4-1, with 7 bases matching TRBD2. Germline trimming cut 2 bases from V and 2 bases from J; bases unmatched to any gene: 4. CDR1 and CDR2 from the germline V gene are MGHRA and YSYEKL. This CDR3 is 15 amino acids long. The CDR3 loop reads CASSQTLAPTDTQYF. In DNA, the CDR3 is TGCGCCAGCAGCCAAACACTAGCGCCCACAGATACGCAGTATTTT.

The V call is TRBV11-3, the J call TRBJ2-1; 7 nucleotides match TRBD1. The V gene's germline CDR1 is SGHNT and CDR2 YENEEA. The CDR3 consists of 15 residues. V lost 5 bases and J lost 7; bases outside the gene matches: 11. In DNA, the CDR3 is TGTGCCAGCAGCCTCAGACCTAGCAGGGGGAATGAGCAGTTCTTC. It codes for CASSLRPSRGNEQFF.

The rearrangement links TRBV6-4 to TRBJ2-1; tentatively, D is TRBD1 (7 bases). This CDR3 is 16 amino acids long. V was cut by 3 bases and J by 3 bases, with 15 bases left in between. In germline, CDR1 is MRHNA, CDR2 SNTAGT. The CDR3: CASSEAPGGYYNEQFF. The CDR3 nucleotides read TGTGCCAGCAGTGAGGCCCCAGGGGGGTACTACAATGAGCAGTTCTTC.

The rearrangement joins TRBV7-6 to TRBJ2-7; perhaps TRBD2 as D (6 bases). Germline CDR1 SGHVS, CDR2 FNYEAQ. Trimming removed 3 bases from V and 5 bases from J, with 14 bases in between. CDR3 size: 14 residues. In nucleotides, the CDR3 is TGTGCCAGCAGCTTCCTGGGGGGATACGACGAGCAGTACTTC. Its protein is CASSFLGGYDEQYF.